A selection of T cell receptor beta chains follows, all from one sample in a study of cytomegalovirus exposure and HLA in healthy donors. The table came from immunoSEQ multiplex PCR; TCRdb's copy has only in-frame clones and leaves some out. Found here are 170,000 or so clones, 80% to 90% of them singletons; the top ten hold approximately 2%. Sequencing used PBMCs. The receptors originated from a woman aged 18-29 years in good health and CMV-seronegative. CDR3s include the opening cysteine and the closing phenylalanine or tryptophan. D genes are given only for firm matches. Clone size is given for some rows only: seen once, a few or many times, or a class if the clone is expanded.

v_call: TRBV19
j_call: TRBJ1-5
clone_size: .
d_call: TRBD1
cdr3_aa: CATQSGTGRRSRNQPQHF
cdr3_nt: TGTGCCACCCAATCCGGGACAGGGCGAAGATCCCGCAATCAGCCCCAGCATTTT

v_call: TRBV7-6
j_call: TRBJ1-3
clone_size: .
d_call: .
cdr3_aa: CASSLAYGQSSGNTIYF
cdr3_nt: TGTGCCAGCAGCTTAGCATATGGACAGAGCTCTGGAAACACCATATATTTT

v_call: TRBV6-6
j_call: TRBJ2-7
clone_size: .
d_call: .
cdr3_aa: CASSYFGQSPYEQYF
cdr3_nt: TGTGCCAGCAGTTACTTTGGGCAGTCACCCTACGAGCAGTACTTC

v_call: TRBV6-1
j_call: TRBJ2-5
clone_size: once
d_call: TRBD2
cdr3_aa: CASSERRGGPGTQYF
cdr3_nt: TGTGCCAGCAGTGAACGGCGGGGGGGCCCGGGGACCCAGTACTTC

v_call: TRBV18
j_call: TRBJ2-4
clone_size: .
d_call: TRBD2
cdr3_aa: CASSPTAGVAKNIQYF
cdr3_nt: TGTGCCAGCTCACCAACAGCGGGGGTAGCCAAAAACATTCAGTACTTC

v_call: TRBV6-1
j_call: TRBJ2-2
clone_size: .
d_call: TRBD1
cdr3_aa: CASSDRDSNTGELFF
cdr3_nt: TGTGCCAGCAGTGATAGGGACAGTAACACCGGGGAGCTGTTTTTT

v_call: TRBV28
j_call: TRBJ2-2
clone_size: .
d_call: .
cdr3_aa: CASSSGTMNTGELFF
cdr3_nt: TGTGCCAGCAGTTCTGGGACAATGAACACCGGGGAGCTGTTTTTT

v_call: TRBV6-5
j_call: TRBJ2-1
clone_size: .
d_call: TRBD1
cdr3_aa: CASSYSTGEQFF
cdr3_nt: TGTGCCAGCAGTTACTCGACAGGGGAGCAGTTCTTC

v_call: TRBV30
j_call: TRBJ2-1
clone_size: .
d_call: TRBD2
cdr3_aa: CAWSLGLAGGSSYNGQFF
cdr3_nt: TGTGCCTGGAGTTTGGGACTAGCGGGAGGGAGCTCCTACAATGGGCAGTTCTTC

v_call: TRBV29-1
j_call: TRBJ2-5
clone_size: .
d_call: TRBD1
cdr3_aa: CSVRGTGAKSGTQYF
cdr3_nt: TGCAGCGTCCGGGGGACAGGGGCAAAGTCCGGGACCCAGTACTTC

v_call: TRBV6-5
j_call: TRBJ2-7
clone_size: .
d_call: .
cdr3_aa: CASRFIGTPDYEQYF
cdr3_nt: TGTGCCAGCAGATTTATCGGGACACCAGACTACGAGCAGTACTTC

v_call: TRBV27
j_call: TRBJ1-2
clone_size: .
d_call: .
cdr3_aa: CASSFQGSPNYGYTF
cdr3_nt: TGTGCCAGCAGTTTTCAAGGGAGTCCTAACTATGGCTACACCTTC

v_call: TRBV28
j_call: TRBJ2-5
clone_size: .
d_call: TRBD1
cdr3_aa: CASTAKRTGSGETQYF
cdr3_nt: TGTGCCAGCACCGCGAAAAGGACAGGGAGCGGAGAGACCCAGTACTTC

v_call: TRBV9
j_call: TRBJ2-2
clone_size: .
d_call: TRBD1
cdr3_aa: CASSGSGGSNTGELFF
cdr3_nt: TGTGCCAGCAGCGGATCAGGGGGAAGCAACACCGGGGAGCTGTTTTTT

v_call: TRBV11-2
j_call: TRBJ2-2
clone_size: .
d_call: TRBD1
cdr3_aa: CASSLVKGQGATGELFF
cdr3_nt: TGTGCCAGCAGCTTAGTGAAAGGACAGGGGGCTACCGGGGAGCTGTTTTTT

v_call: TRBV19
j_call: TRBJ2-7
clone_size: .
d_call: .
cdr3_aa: CASSMAGSYEQYF
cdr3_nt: TGTGCCAGTAGTATGGCAGGGTCGTACGAGCAGTACTTC

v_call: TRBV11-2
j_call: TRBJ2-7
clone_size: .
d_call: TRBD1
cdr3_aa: CASSPLGRQGNYEQYF
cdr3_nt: TGTGCCAGCAGCCCCTTGGGTCGACAGGGAAACTACGAGCAGTACTTC

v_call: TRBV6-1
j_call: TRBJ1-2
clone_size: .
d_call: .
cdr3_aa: CASSEGGGNYGYTF
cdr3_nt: TGTGCCAGCAGTGAAGGCGGGGGTAACTATGGCTACACCTTC

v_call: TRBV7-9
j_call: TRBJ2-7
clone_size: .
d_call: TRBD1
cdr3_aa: CASSLGLGTDNYEQYF
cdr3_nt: TGTGCCAGCAGCTTAGGATTAGGGACAGACAACTACGAGCAGTACTTC

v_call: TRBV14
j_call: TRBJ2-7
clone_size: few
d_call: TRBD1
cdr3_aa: CASSRGQGPMEEQYF
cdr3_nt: TGTGCCAGCAGCCGAGGACAGGGGCCCATGGAAGAGCAGTACTTC

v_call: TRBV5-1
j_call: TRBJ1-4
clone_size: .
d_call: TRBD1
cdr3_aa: CASSFRDSSNEKLFF
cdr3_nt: TGCGCCAGCAGCTTCCGGGACAGCTCGAATGAAAAACTGTTTTTT

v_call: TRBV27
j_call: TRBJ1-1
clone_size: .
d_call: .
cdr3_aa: CASSLAGGGMNTEAFF
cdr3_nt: TGTGCCAGCAGTTTAGCGGGTGGTGGTATGAACACTGAAGCTTTCTTT

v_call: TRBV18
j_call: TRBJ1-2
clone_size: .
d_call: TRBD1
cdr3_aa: CASSTTGTGVPGGYTF
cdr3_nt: TGTGCCAGCTCAACTACCGGGACAGGGGTCCCTGGTGGCTACACCTTC

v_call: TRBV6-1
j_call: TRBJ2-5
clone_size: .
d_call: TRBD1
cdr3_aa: CASSPTGQKETQYF
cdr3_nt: TGTGCCAGCAGTCCCACGGGACAGAAAGAGACCCAGTACTTC

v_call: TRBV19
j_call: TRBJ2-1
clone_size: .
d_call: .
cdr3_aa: CAIGTHLYNEQFF
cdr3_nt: TGTGCCATCGGGACTCACCTTTACAATGAGCAGTTCTTC

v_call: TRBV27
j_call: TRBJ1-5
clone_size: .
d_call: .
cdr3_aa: CASSESGPRGPQHF
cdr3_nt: TGTGCCAGCAGCGAATCGGGTCCTCGGGGGCCCCAGCATTTT